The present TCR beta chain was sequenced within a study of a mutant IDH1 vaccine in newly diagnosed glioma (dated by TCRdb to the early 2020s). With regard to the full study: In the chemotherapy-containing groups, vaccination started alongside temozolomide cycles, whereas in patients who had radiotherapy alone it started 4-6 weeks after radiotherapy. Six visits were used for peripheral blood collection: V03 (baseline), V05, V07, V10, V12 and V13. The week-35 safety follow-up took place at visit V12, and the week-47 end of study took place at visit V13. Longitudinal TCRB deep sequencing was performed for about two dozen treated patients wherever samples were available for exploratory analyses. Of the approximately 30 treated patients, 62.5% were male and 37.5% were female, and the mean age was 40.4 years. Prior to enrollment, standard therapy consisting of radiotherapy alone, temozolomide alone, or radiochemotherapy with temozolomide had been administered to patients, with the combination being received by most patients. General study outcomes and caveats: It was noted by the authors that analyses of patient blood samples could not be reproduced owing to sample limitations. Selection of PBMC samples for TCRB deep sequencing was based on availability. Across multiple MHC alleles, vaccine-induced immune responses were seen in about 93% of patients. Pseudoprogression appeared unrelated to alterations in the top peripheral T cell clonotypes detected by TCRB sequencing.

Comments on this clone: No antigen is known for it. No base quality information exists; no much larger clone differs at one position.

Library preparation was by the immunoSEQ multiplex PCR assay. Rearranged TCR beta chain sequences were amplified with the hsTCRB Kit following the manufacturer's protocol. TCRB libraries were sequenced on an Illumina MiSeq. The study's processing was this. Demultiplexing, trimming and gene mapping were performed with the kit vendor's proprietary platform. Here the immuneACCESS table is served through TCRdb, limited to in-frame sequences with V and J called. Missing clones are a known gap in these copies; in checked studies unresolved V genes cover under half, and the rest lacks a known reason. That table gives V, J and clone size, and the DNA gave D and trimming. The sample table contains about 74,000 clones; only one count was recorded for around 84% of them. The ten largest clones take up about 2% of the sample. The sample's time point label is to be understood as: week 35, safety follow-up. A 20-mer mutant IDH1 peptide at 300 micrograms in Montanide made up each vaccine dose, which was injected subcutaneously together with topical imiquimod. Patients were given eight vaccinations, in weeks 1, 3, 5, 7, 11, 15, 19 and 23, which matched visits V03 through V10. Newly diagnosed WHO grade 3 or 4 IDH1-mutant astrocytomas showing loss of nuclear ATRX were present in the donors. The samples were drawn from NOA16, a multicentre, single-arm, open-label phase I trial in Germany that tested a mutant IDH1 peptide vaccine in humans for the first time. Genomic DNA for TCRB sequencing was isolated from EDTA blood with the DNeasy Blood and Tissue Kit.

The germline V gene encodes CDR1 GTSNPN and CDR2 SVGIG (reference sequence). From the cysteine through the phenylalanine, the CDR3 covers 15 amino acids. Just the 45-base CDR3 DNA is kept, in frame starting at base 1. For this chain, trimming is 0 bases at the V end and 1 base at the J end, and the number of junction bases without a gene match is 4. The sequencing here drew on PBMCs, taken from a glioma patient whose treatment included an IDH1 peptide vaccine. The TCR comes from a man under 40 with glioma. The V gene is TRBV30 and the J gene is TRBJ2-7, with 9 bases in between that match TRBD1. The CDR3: CAWSVLGTGSYEQYF. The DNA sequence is TGTGCCTGGAGTGTACTTGGGACAGGGTCCTACGAGCAGTACTTC.